The present TCR beta chain was sequenced within a study of cytotoxic CD8 clonotypes in ibrutinib-treated CLL. The overall study: The patient breakdown showed approximately ten relapsed/refractory and approximately 15 treatment-naive cases, with fewer than 18 IGHV unmutated.

A word on this clone: What it binds is unknown.

Whole-study results and caveats: Public clonotypes proved infrequent, and on treatment they shrank or remained steady.

V lost 5 bases and J lost 3; bases outside the gene matches: 8. Germline assignment: CDR1 MGHRA and CDR2 YSYEKL. This CDR3 spans 15 amino acids. This table comes from immunoSEQ multiplex PCR, and its TCRdb copy is limited to in-frame clones, with some not included. The sample holds about 300,000 clones, roughly two thirds seen once. The specimen comprised PBMCs, sampled after 36 months of ibrutinib treatment. The chain uses TRBV4-1 and TRBJ2-3; 7 bases are shared with TRBD2. This receptor was taken from a human donor with chronic lymphocytic leukemia. This CDR3 reads CASSARDYGTDTQYF. In DNA form, the CDR3 reads TGCGCCAGCAGCGCCCGGGACTATGGGACAGATACGCAGTATTTT.